This T cell receptor (beta chain) comes out of a study of vaccination and CD4 T cells after COVID-19 (dated by TCRdb to between 2021 and 2024). At the level of the whole study: The convalescent cohort included six males and four females, with two Hispanic individuals, seven Caucasians, two Asians and one multiracial person. Participants got two doses of the Pfizer-BioNTech BNT162b2 vaccine (n=8) or two doses of the Moderna mRNA-1273 vaccine (n=2). Post-COVID blood samples were collected from convalescent patients a median of about 92 days after diagnosis, with a range of roughly 30 to 161 days. Post-vaccine blood samples were obtained a median of approximately 74 days after the second vaccine dose, with a range of roughly 14 to 241 days. Culture stimuli were overlapping spike peptide pools from SARS-CoV-2 and from the common cold coronaviruses HCoV-NL63, HCoV-OC43 and HCoV-229E. As controls, cultures received a CEFX viral epitope pool (the positive control), an HIV-1 Nef peptide pool (the negative control), or no peptide at all. In around 10 COVID-19 convalescent patients and a handful of infection-naive healthy vaccine recipients, researchers compared the spike-specific CD4+ TCR repertoire from before mRNA vaccination with the repertoire from after. Memory CD4+ T cell crossreactivity between SARS-CoV-2 and common cold coronavirus spike proteins was assessed at the TCR clonotype level in an earlier paper using these donors.

CDR1 and CDR2, looked up from the germline V gene, are SGHAT and FQNNGV. V and J lose 5 bases and 5 bases, and a span of 13 bases separates them. The CDR3 runs 13 amino acids, cysteine and phenylalanine included. This entry keeps only the CDR3 DNA: 39 bases, framed from base 1. The study at large found these results: The study included relatively few convalescent patients and did not analyze early timepoints after natural infection. Nearly all vaccine-specific clones in convalescent patients (304 of 307) were mono-reactive for SARS-CoV-2 spike rather than cross-reactive with common cold coronaviruses. Among the post-vaccine SARS-CoV-2-reactive clones in convalescent patients, a median around 90% showed up only after vaccination, which suggests vaccine-specific priming. The median number of SARS-CoV-2-reactive clonotypes rose from 20 to 25 after infection to 35 to 45 after vaccination, but the change was not significant.

In the paper's terms, the treatment or condition label means: approximately 9-day PBMC culture with coronavirus spike peptide pools or control peptides (ViraFEST assay). CD4+ T cells from unexposed donors were collected before the COVID-19 pandemic (2011-2018). To expand antigen-specific T cells with peptide pools and then pick out the expanded clonotypes through TCR sequencing, the study relied on the ViraFEST assay. PBMCs were cultured at fewer than 2.5 million per well in IMDM supplemented with 5% human AB serum and around 9.5 IU/ml IL-2, with approximately 11 ug/ml peptide pools added. On days 3 and 7, half of the culture medium was replaced with fresh IL-2-containing medium. After approximately eleven days of culture, CD4+ T cells were isolated by negative selection using the EasySep CD4+ T cell isolation kit. As cell number allowed, CD4+ T cells from unexposed donors were tested for reactivity to SARS-CoV-2 S and N and to four common cold coronavirus spike pools. Ficoll-Paque Plus gradient centrifugation was used to isolate PBMCs from whole blood, and the isolated PBMCs were then either used fresh or cryopreserved at -140C. Culture conditions were generally each tested in triplicate wells. The leukapheresis product used for the unexposed donors was purchased from a commercial source.

The library relied on PCR. At the Johns Hopkins FTIC core, DNA from the cultured CD4+ T cells underwent TCR sequencing with the Oncomine TCR Beta short-read assay. The QIAamp micro DNA kit was used to extract genomic DNA from the cultured CD4+ T cells. The Oncomine TCR Beta libraries from cultured CD4+ T cells were pooled using unique dual indexes and then sequenced on an Illumina iSeq 100. Under the source paper's analysis protocol: Non-productive sequences were filtered out, and CDR3s that did not start with C, did not end with F or W, or were shorter than 7 amino acids were discarded. The MANAFEST web application identified antigen-specific clonotypes by comparing peptide-stimulated wells against reference wells and other culture wells. An FDR below 0.05, an odds ratio above 5, and a productive frequency above 0.1% in at least two of three replicate wells were required for clones to be considered positive. Clonotypes that were significantly expanded in both SARS-CoV-2 spike wells and at least one common cold coronavirus spike condition were defined as cross-reactive. Similarity between CDR3 sequences was evaluated in R version 3.6.1 using Levenshtein distances (stringdist) and unrooted phylogenetic trees (ape). TCRdb handled the public reads itself, with Q25 trimming in fastp and clone calling in MiXCR, and kept productive beta chains. One record per CDR3 amino acid sequence lists the most common genes and DNA. None of the V and J calls come from the authors' own analysis; TCRdb made them. Within this sample are roughly 9,800 distinct CDR3 sequences, with about 35% of them counted one time only. Together, the top ten hold approximately 15% of the sample.

In regard to this clonotype: Its antigen specificity is not known. Qualities for individual bases were not recorded, and no much larger clone is one base off.

Source material: CD4+ T cells from blood, cultured in vitro. The sequence was collected from a human donor in good health. This chain is built from TRBV11-2 and TRBJ2-7; the D segment cannot be called with confidence. The CDR3 reads as follows: CASSKTLSNEQYF. The DNA is as follows: TGTGCCAGCAGCAAGACACTGAGCAACGAGCAGTACTTC. Supplemented by the reference TRBV11-2 and TRBJ2-7 proteins around the CDR3, the complete variable domain is EAGVAQSPRYKIIEKRQSVAFWCNPISGHATLYWYQQILGQGPKLLIQFQNNGVVDDSQLPKDRFSAERLKGVDSTLKIQPAKLEDSAVYLCASSKTLSNEQYFGPGTRLTVT.